The 6 T cell receptor beta chains in this list originate from one sample, sequenced in a study of shared clonotypes between healthy human individuals. The data were produced by immunoSEQ multiplex PCR, yet TCRdb's version contains in-frame clones alone and is incomplete. The top ten clones hold over 0.12% of a sample with roughly 2.5 million clones, over 85% of them seen once. The sample was naive CD4+ T cells sorted from blood. Subset in this sample: CD45RA+ positively selected. These receptors were obtained from a man aged 18 to 29 in good health.

V and J are TRBV9 and TRBJ2-3; D is possibly TRBD1 or TRBD2 (5 bases each). The V gene lost 0 bases and the J gene lost 3 bases, with 17 bases spanning the gap. The CDR3 is 17 residues long. The V gene's germline CDR1 is SGDLS and CDR2 YYNGEE. The CDR3: CASSVGGTLYRTDTQYF. The CDR3 DNA is TGTGCCAGCAGCGTAGGGGGGACCCTATATAGAACAGATACGCAGTATTTT.

This clone was recorded only once. Different DNA sequences within this sample yield the same CDR3. This chain links TRBV30 with TRBJ1-3, with no clear D. Germline-derived CDR1 and CDR2 are GTSNPN and SVGIG (reference sequence). This CDR3 has 11 residues. V dropped 5 bases and J dropped 1 base, with 3 bases sitting between them. In DNA, the CDR3 is TGTGCCTGGGGATCTGGAAACACCATATATTTT. Translating it yields CAWGSGNTIYF.

This clone was seen a single time. The gene calls are TRBV27 and TRBJ2-3; weak D call: TRBD2 (7 bases). V lost 7 bases to trimming and J lost 1 base, with 15 bases between them. This CDR3 has 15 amino acids. CDR1 and CDR2 from the germline V gene are MNHEY and SMNVEV (reference sequence). For the CDR3, the DNA is TGTGCCAGCACCTCTGGGGGGGCGGGCACAGATACGCAGTATTTT. Residues: CASTSGGAGTDTQYF.

The chain carries TRBV5-1 and TRBJ2-7, with 10 bases fitting TRBD1. The CDR3 runs to 15 residues. Germline assignment: CDR1 SGHRS and CDR2 YFSETQ. V gave up 3 bases and J gave up 8 bases; unmatched junction bases: 11. The CDR3 loop is CASSSPGTGDWKQYF. CDR3 coding DNA: TGCGCCAGCAGCTCCCCCGGGACAGGGGATTGGAAGCAGTACTTC.

Worth noting for this clone: Other nucleotide sequences in the sample specify the same CDR3. The CDR3 DNA follows: TGTGCCAGCAGTTACGGCGGACTCTCCTACAATGAGCAGTTCTTC. Amino acid sequence: CASSYGGLSYNEQFF. The chain uses TRBV6-6 and TRBJ2-1; perhaps TRBD2 as D (5 bases). Germline V lookup: CDR1 MNHNY, CDR2 SVGAGI (reference sequence). There are 15 residues in the CDR3. V was cut by 2 bases and J by 0 bases, with 8 bases left in between.

V usage is TRBV2 and J usage is TRBJ1-1; TRBD1 might be the D (6 bases). Germline V gene data show CDR1 as SNHLY and CDR2 as FYNNEI. The ends were cut back, 6 bases at V and 1 base at J, with 9 bases in the middle. CDR3 length: 13 residues. The CDR3 reads CASSMGQNTEAFF. In DNA form, the CDR3 reads TGTGCCAGCAGCATGGGACAGAACACTGAAGCTTTCTTT.